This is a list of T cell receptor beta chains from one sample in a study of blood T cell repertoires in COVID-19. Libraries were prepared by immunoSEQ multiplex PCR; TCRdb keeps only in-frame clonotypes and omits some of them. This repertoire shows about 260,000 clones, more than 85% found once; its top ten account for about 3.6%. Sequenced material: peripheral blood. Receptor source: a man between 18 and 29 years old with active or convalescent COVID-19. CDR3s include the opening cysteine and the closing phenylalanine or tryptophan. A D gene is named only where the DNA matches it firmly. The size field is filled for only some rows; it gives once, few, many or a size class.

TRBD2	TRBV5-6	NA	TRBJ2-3	CASSLVLAGGRSEDTQYF	TGTGCCAGCAGCTTGGTACTAGCGGGGGGGCGATCTGAAGATACGCAGTATTTT
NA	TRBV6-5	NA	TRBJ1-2	CASRPQTGGEQIYTF	TGTGCCAGCAGGCCACAAACTGGGGGGGAACAAATCTACACCTTC
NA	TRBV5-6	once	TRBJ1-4	CASSFKGRGRLGEKLFF	TGTGCCAGCAGCTTTAAGGGCAGGGGCCGGCTGGGTGAAAAACTGTTTTTT
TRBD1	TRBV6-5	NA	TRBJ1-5	CASILDRANNQPQHF	TGTGCCAGCATCCTGGACAGGGCAAACAATCAGCCCCAGCATTTT
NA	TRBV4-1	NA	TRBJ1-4	CASSQYGAGKLFF	TGCGCCAGCAGCCAATACGGAGCCGGAAAACTGTTTTTT
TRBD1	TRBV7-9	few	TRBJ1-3	CASSLSQGAGNTIYF	TGTGCCAGCAGCTTAAGTCAGGGGGCTGGAAACACCATATATTTT
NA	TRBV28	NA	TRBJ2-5	CASSLVTEQETQYF	TGTGCCAGCAGTTTAGTGACAGAACAAGAGACCCAGTACTTC
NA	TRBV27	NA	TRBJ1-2	CASSLSRGNGYTF	TGTGCCAGCAGTTTATCGCGAGGGAATGGCTACACCTTC
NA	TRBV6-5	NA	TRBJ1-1	CASNRLGKNTEAFF	TGTGCCAGCAACCGGCTGGGCAAAAACACTGAAGCTTTCTTT
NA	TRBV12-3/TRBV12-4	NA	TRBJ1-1	CASSPRRGKAFF	TGTGCCAGCAGCCCTAGACGGGGAAAAGCTTTCTTT
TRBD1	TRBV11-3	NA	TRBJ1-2	CASSFTGGQGYTF	TGTGCCAGCAGCTTTACAGGGGGCCAAGGCTACACCTTC
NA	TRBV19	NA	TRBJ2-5	CASSDFGAGQQETQYF	TGTGCCAGTAGTGATTTTGGGGCGGGACAGCAAGAGACCCAGTACTTC
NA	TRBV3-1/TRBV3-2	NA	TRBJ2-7	CASSQDLREGYEQYF	TGTGCCAGCAGCCAAGATCTGCGGGAAGGGTATGAGCAGTACTTC
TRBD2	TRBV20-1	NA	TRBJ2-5	CSVTSGATQYF	TGCAGCGTTACTAGCGGTGCAACCCAGTACTTC
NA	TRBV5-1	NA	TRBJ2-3	CASSLRQRDTQYF	TGCGCCAGCAGCTTACGACAGAGGGATACGCAGTATTTT
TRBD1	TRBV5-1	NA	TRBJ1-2	CASSLAGTGYGYTF	TGCGCCAGCAGCTTGGCGGGGACAGGCTATGGCTACACCTTC
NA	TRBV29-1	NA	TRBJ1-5	CSVVLGDTENQPQHF	TGCAGCGTTGTATTGGGGGACACCGAGAATCAGCCCCAGCATTTT
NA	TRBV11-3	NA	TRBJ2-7	CASSLEAGAGTYEQYF	TGTGCCAGCAGCTTAGAGGCGGGGGCGGGGACCTACGAGCAGTACTTC
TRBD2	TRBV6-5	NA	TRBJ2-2	CASSSGNGEGGELFF	TGTGCCAGCAGTTCAGGAAACGGGGAGGGCGGGGAGCTGTTTTTT
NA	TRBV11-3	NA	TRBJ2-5	CASREGGETQYF	TGTGCCAGCAGGGAGGGAGGAGAGACCCAGTACTTC
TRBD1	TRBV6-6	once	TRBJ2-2	CASSHTGGGNTGELFF	TGTGCCAGCAGTCATACAGGGGGCGGGAACACCGGGGAGCTGTTTTTT
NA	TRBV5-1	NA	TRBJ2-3	CASSSGQGGDTQYF	TGCGCCAGCAGCTCCGGACAGGGAGGGGATACGCAGTATTTT
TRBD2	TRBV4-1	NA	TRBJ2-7	CASSHTSGIIPYEQYF	TGCGCCAGCAGCCATACGAGCGGGATCATCCCCTACGAGCAGTACTTC
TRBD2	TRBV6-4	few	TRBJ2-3	CASSETSGGTDTQYF	TGTGCCAGCAGTGAAACTAGCGGGGGAACAGATACGCAGTATTTT
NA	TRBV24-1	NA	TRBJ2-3	CATGAAGNTDTQYF	TGTGCCACCGGGGCCGCGGGGAACACAGATACGCAGTATTTT
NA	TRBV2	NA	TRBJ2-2	CASKRLTNTGELFF	TGTGCCAGCAAAAGACTGACGAACACCGGGGAGCTGTTTTTT
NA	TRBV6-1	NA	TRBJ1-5	CASSDRGGPNQPQHF	TGTGCCAGCAGTGACCGGGGGGGTCCCAATCAGCCCCAGCATTTT
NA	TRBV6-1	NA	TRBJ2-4	CASSEAGGGRSKNIQYF	TGTGCCAGCAGTGAAGCAGGAGGAGGGAGAAGCAAAAACATTCAGTACTTC
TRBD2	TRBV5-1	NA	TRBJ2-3	CASSLAGAGRTDTQYF	TGCGCCAGCAGCTTGGCGGGAGCGGGACGCACAGATACGCAGTATTTT
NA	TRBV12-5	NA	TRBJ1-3	CASGPFVRGNTIYF	TGTGCTAGTGGCCCGTTTGTGCGAGGAAACACCATATATTTT
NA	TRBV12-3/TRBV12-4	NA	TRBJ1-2	CASRSWGEGYTF	TGTGCCAGCAGAAGTTGGGGGGAAGGCTACACCTTC
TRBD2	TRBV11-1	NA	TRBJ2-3	CATTQAGGSRTDTQYF	TGTGCCACCACCCAGGCAGGCGGGAGTAGAACAGATACGCAGTATTTT
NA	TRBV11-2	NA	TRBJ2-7	CASSLVPNSYEQYF	TGTGCCAGCAGCTTAGTCCCAAATTCCTACGAGCAGTACTTC
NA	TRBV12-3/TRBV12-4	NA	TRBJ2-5	CASGQLQETQYF	TGTGCCAGCGGACAGCTCCAAGAGACCCAGTACTTC
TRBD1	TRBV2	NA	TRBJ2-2	CASSPGQYTGELFF	TGTGCCAGCAGCCCGGGACAGTACACCGGGGAGCTGTTTTTT
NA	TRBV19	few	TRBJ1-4	CASSRTLLDTLGELFF	TGTGCCAGTAGTAGGACCCTCTTGGACACCTTAGGGGAACTGTTTTTT
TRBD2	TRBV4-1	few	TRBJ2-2	CASGDGGAIGTGELFF	TGCGCCAGCGGGGACGGGGGGGCGATAGGCACCGGGGAGCTGTTTTTT
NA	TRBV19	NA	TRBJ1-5	CASSTGNRKPQHF	TGTGCCAGTAGTACCGGGAATAGGAAGCCCCAGCATTTT
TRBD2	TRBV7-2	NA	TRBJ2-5	CASSFIAGEGETQYF	TGTGCCAGCAGCTTCATAGCGGGAGAGGGAGAGACCCAGTACTTC
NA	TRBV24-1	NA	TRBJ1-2	CATSEDSFYGYTF	TGTGCCACCAGTGAGGACAGCTTCTATGGCTACACCTTC
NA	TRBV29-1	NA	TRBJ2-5	CSVALPLEPQYF	TGCAGCGTTGCCCTCCCTCTCGAGCCCCAGTACTTC
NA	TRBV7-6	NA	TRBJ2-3	CASSSLGEDTDTQYF	TGTGCCAGCAGCTCTTTGGGAGAAGACACAGATACGCAGTATTTT
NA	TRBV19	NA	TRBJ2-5	CASSLPGPRWETQYF	TGTGCCAGTAGTCTCCCCGGTCCGAGATGGGAGACCCAGTACTTC
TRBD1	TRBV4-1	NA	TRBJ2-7	CASSQDVTGAYEQYF	TGCGCCAGCAGCCAAGATGTGACAGGGGCGTACGAGCAGTACTTC
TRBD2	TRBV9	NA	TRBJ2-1	CASNEAGESSYNEQFF	TGTGCCAGCAACGAAGCGGGAGAGAGCTCCTACAATGAGCAGTTCTTC
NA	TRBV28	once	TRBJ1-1	CASRDKNTEAFF	TGTGCCAGCCGGGACAAGAACACTGAAGCTTTCTTT
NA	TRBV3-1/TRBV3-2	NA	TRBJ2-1	CASSQELLNNEQFF	TGTGCCAGCAGCCAAGAACTCTTGAACAATGAGCAGTTCTTC
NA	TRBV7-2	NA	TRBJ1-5	CASSLAWGRGNQPQHF	TGTGCCAGCAGCTTAGCGTGGGGCAGGGGCAATCAGCCCCAGCATTTT
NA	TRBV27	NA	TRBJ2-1	CASSLLNEQFF	TGTGCCAGCAGTTTACTCAATGAGCAGTTCTTC
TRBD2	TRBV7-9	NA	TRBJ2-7	CASSPASLAGYEQYF	TGTGCCAGCAGCCCCGCCTCCCTAGCGGGGTATGAGCAGTACTTC